This T cell receptor beta chain is from a study of blood T cell repertoires in COVID-19. Across the study: PBMCs, B-cell-depleted T cells, or T cells were the source of the cDNA or gDNA that made up the material.

In germline, CDR1 is SGHTA, CDR2 FQGTGA. V gave up 6 bases and J gave up 2 bases, with 10 bases separating them. CDR3 length equals 13 residues. The method was immunoSEQ multiplex PCR; TCRdb's version includes in-frame clones alone and lacks a portion of them. The data hold about 86,000 clones, with around 81% observed a single time. The gene calls are TRBV7-3 and TRBJ2-5; D is perhaps TRBD2 (5 bases). The sample comprised peripheral blood. This sequence originates from a man aged 45-65 years with acute or convalescent COVID-19. The CDR3 region is CASSPTGQETQYF. The CDR3 nucleotides read TGTGCCAGCAGTCCGACGGGGCAAGAGACCCAGTACTTC.